The source of this T cell receptor beta chain is a study of cytomegalovirus exposure and HLA in healthy donors. Germline V lookup: CDR1 MDHEN, CDR2 SYDVKM. Unmatched junction bases numbered 12, after V lost 5 bases and J lost 8 bases. The CDR3 sequence is 15 residues long. Overall study results and limits: Association of a missense DCLRE1C variant with TCR beta V- and J-gene trimming was reported in a later analysis. TCR beta sequences reportedly predicted most subjects' HLA-A and HLA-B alleles accurately.

Details on this clone: Its antigen is undetermined.

The PCR used 60 Vbeta and 13 Jbeta primers. Assay: immunoSEQ multiplex PCR; the TCRdb copy retains only in-frame clones and omits some. The repertoire has fewer than 250,000 clones, 82% of them found once; the top ten carry 5.5% to 7.5%. The sequencing input was PBMCs. The receptor's source is a man between 35 and 55 years old in good health and CMV-seropositive. The rearrangement uses TRBV28 and TRBJ2-1, with 7 bases identical to TRBD2. This CDR3 reads CASSKLTGTNHEQFF. CDR3 coding DNA: TGTGCCAGCAGTAAATTAACCGGGACTAACCATGAGCAGTTCTTC. Using reference TRBV28 and TRBJ2-1 for the parts outside the CDR3, the full variable domain is DVKVTQSSRYLVKRTGEKVFLECVQDMDHENMFWYRQDPGLGLRLIYFSYDVKMKEKGDIPEGYSVSREKKERFSLILESASTNQTSMYLCASSKLTGTNHEQFFGPGTRLTVL.